The 21 T cell receptor beta chains below come from one sample, sequenced in a study of control samples from healthy donors and cancer patients. Here immunoSEQ multiplex PCR was the method, and the copy in TCRdb shows in-frame clones only, minus some. Found here are tens of thousands of clones, 88% of them singletons; the top ten hold approximately 40%. Input material: PBMCs. Every receptor here comes from a man aged 45-65 years with head and neck cancer.

The chain links TRBV7-2 to TRBJ2-5, with D possibly TRBD2 on 6 matching bases. The V end lost 0 bases, the J end lost 2 bases, and 7 bases lay between the germline ends. CDR1 is SGHTA and CDR2 is FQGNSA in the germline V gene. The CDR3 loop spans 14 amino acids. Here the CDR3 reads CASSLAGGQETQYF. The CDR3 DNA reads TGTGCCAGCAGCTTAGCGGGGGGACAAGAGACCCAGTACTTC.

The chain combines TRBV6-1 with TRBJ1-3; D is unresolved. The length of the CDR3 is 15 residues. The germline V gene has CDR1 MNHNS and CDR2 SASEGT. Trimming cost V 2 bases and J 0 bases, with 8 bases left between them. Written as DNA, the CDR3 is TGTGCCAGCAGTGAATTCCCGTTCTCTGGAAACACCATATATTTT. Amino acids: CASSEFPFSGNTIYF.

Only a few counts were recorded for this clone. The chain employs TRBV28 and TRBJ1-5, with 10 nucleotides matching TRBD1. Germline values: CDR1 MDHEN, CDR2 SYDVKM. The CDR3 is 15 residues long. Trimming at V came to 5 bases and at J to 3 bases, leaving 4 bases not matched to a gene. This chain's CDR3 is CASSDRGHNNQPQHF. The CDR3 coding sequence is TGTGCCAGCAGTGACAGGGGGCACAACAATCAGCCCCAGCATTTT.

V usage is TRBV27 and J usage is TRBJ2-3; D call uncertain. Trimming removed 3 bases from V and 5 bases from J, with 9 bases in between. CDR3 size: 13 residues. Germline CDR1 reads MNHEY; CDR2 reads SMNVEV (reference sequence). This chain's CDR3 is CASSFGPLDTQYF. CDR3 nucleotides: TGTGCCAGCAGTTTTGGCCCCCTAGATACGCAGTATTTT.

CDR3 DNA: TGTGCCAGCAGCCAAGAGCTCAGGGTACAAGAGACCCAGTACTTC. It specifies CASSQELRVQETQYF. The J gene is TRBJ2-5, the V gene TRBV4-2; tentative D call: TRBD1 (5 bases). V was trimmed by 0 bases and J by 2 bases, leaving 10 bases between them. Germline-derived CDR1 and CDR2 are LGHNA and YNFKEQ. CDR3 size: 15 residues.

The J gene is TRBJ2-5, the V gene TRBV7-9; D is possibly TRBD1 (6 bases). The CDR3 covers 13 residues. Germline V gene lookup returns CDR1 SEHNR and CDR2 FQNEAQ (reference sequence). V was clipped by 4 bases and J by 5 bases, with 11 bases between them. The CDR3 here is CASSSQGLETQYF. For the CDR3, the DNA is TGTGCCAGCAGCTCACAGGGTTTGGAGACCCAGTACTTC.

The gene calls are TRBV6-5 and TRBJ2-2; TRBD2 matches 9 bases. Trimming took 7 bases from V and 0 from J; bases not matched to a gene: 3. CDR1 is MNHEY and CDR2 is SVGAGI in the germline V gene. The CDR3 has 15 amino acids. In DNA, the CDR3 is TGTGCCAGCACTAGCGGGGCCGCGAACACCGGGGAGCTGTTTTTT. It encodes CASTSGAANTGELFF.

The chain combines TRBV5-1 with TRBJ2-5; 13 positions match TRBD2. The germline gives CDR1 SGHRS, CDR2 YFSETQ. The CDR3 covers 16 residues. Unmatched junction bases numbered 4, after V lost 0 bases and J lost 5 bases. This chain's CDR3 is CASSLAGTSGMETQYF. The CDR3 region has the DNA TGCGCCAGCAGCTTGGCAGGGACTAGCGGGATGGAGACCCAGTACTTC.

The chain employs TRBV7-3 and TRBJ2-2; D gene uncertain. CDR1 and CDR2 (germline): SGHTA, FQGTGA. V lost 6 bases to trimming and J lost 3 bases, with 5 bases between them. CDR3 length equals 12 residues. The CDR3 protein is CASRKDTGELFF. The CDR3 DNA reads as TGTGCCAGCAGAAAGGACACCGGGGAGCTGTTTTTT.

This clone was seen more than once but under ten times. The CDR3 protein is CASSPSWAGSGRSTYEQYF. The CDR3 DNA follows: TGTGCCAGCAGTCCCTCTTGGGCCGGAAGCGGGAGGTCCACCTACGAGCAGTACTTC. The V and J genes are TRBV27 and TRBJ2-7; 9 bases agree with TRBD2. J was trimmed by 2 bases and V by 5 bases; bases with no gene match: 19. Looked up from germline, CDR1 is MNHEY and CDR2 is SMNVEV (reference sequence). This CDR3 is 19 amino acids long.

This chain uses TRBV4-1 with TRBJ2-1; 8 bases are a match to TRBD2. The germline gives CDR1 MGHRA, CDR2 YSYEKL. The CDR3 length is 13 residues. V was clipped by 8 bases and J by 8 bases; unmatched bases: 8. For the CDR3, the DNA is TGCGCCAGCCAACCCCCGGGAGGGCATGAGCAGTTCTTC. Amino acid sequence: CASQPPGGHEQFF.

This rearrangement joins TRBV10-3 to TRBJ2-2; 8 nucleotides agree with TRBD1. The V gene end was trimmed by 10 bases and the J gene end by 6 bases; junction bases not matched to a gene: 7. The CDR3 extends over 13 amino acids. Germline V gives CDR1 ENHRY, CDR2 SYGVKD. CDR3 nucleotide sequence: TGTGCCACCTTGGACAGGGCCCCCGGGGAGCTGTTTTTT. Protein sequence: CATLDRAPGELFF.

The V gene is TRBV6-6, the J gene TRBJ1-2, with D tentatively TRBD1 (5 bases). V gave up 8 bases and J gave up 1 base, with 14 bases separating them. Germline values: CDR1 MNHNY, CDR2 SVGAGI (reference sequence). CDR3 length equals 14 residues. The CDR3 here is CASDMDNLNYGYTF. CDR3 bases: TGTGCCAGCGACATGGACAACCTTAACTATGGCTACACCTTC.

The chain uses TRBV9 and TRBJ2-5, with 7 nucleotides matching TRBD1. Germline CDR1 and CDR2: SGDLS and YYNGEE. This CDR3 has 15 amino acids. V shed 3 bases and J 2 bases; nucleotides not matched to a gene: 7. CDR3: CASSAWDSRQETQYF. CDR3 coding DNA: TGTGCCAGCAGCGCATGGGACAGTCGTCAAGAGACCCAGTACTTC.

The chain combines TRBV11-2 with TRBJ2-5; TRBD1 matches at 7 bases. CDR1 is SGHAT, CDR2 FQNNGV, per germline. Unmatched junction bases numbered 9, after V lost 3 bases and J lost 5 bases. The CDR3 runs to 15 residues. The CDR3 loop reads CASSFSEQGWETQYF. CDR3 DNA: TGTGCCAGCAGCTTTTCCGAACAGGGGTGGGAGACCCAGTACTTC.

This clone was observed once. V gene TRBV11-2 combines with J gene TRBJ2-1; 10 bases are shared with TRBD1. This CDR3 contains 20 residues. Trimming removed 0 bases from V and 0 bases from J; junction bases left unmatched: 11. Per the germline V gene, CDR1 is SGHAT and CDR2 is FQNNGV. The CDR3 region has the DNA TGTGCCAGCAGCTTAGATCGGAGGACAGGGGGACCTTCCTCCTACAATGAGCAGTTCTTC. Amino acids: CASSLDRRTGGPSSYNEQFF.

This clone appeared a few times. CDR3: CASRRGLAGTTYEQYF. CDR3 bases: TGTGCCAGCAGGCGGGGACTAGCGGGAACAACCTACGAGCAGTACTTC. The chain links TRBV2 to TRBJ2-7, with 13 bases aligning to TRBD2. Germline-derived CDR1 and CDR2 are SNHLY and FYNNEI. J gave up 2 bases and V 6 bases, and 7 bases lay outside the gene matches. The CDR3 has 16 residues.

The chain combines TRBV12-3 or TRBV12-4 with TRBJ2-3, with 7 bases that match TRBD2. There are 11 residues in the CDR3. The V and J ends lost 9 bases and 5 bases, in that order; junction bases with no gene match: 2. The CDR3 sequence: CASTGGDTQYF. The CDR3 region has the DNA TGTGCCAGTACGGGAGGAGATACGCAGTATTTT.

The chain couples TRBV5-6 to TRBJ1-4, with no clear D. This CDR3 region has 12 residues. In germline, CDR1 is SGHDT, CDR2 YYEEEE. The V gene lost 0 bases and the J gene lost 6 bases, with 3 bases spanning the gap. For the CDR3, the DNA is TGTGCCAGCAGCTTGGCCCATGAAAAACTGTTTTTT. Residues: CASSLAHEKLFF.

The J gene is TRBJ2-7, the V gene TRBV6-5; D may be TRBD2 (6 bases). Trimming shortened V by 0 bases and J by 3 bases, and 12 bases separated the two germline ends. The length of the CDR3 is 15 residues. Germline V lookup: CDR1 MNHEY, CDR2 SVGAGI. The CDR3 DNA reads as TGTGCCAGCAGTTACTCGGAGGGGCGTATCTACGAGCAGTACTTC. This sequence encodes CASSYSEGRIYEQYF.

V is TRBV28 and J is TRBJ2-2; 12 positions agree with TRBD2. Per germline, CDR1 MDHEN and CDR2 SYDVKM. V shed 0 bases and J 6 bases; nucleotides not matched to a gene: 5. The CDR3 contains 17 residues. The CDR3 is CASSLWVLAGGPGELFF. Written as DNA, the CDR3 is TGTGCCAGCAGTTTATGGGTTCTAGCGGGAGGGCCCGGGGAGCTGTTTTTT.